This paragraph reports one T cell receptor (beta chain). The data belong to a study of T cell changes during pregnancy in multiple sclerosis. The CDR3 has 13 amino acids. V was pared by 4 bases and J by 4 bases, with 3 bases of the junction left unmatched. Germline V gene lookup returns CDR1 SGHTA and CDR2 FQGTGA. Libraries were prepared by immunoSEQ multiplex PCR; TCRdb keeps only in-frame clonotypes and omits some of them. The sample lists roughly 73,000 clones, roughly nine tenths occurring once. The J gene is TRBJ2-7, the V gene TRBV7-3, with 8 bases matching TRBD1. Sequenced material: peripheral blood, taken in the second trimester of pregnancy. This clonotype was sampled from a female donor in good health, enrolled as a control in a pregnancy study. The CDR3 sequence: CASSSTGEYEQYF. The CDR3 region has the DNA TGTGCCAGCAGCTCGACAGGGGAATACGAGCAGTACTTC.